Sequencing of this T cell receptor beta chain was carried out in a study of cytomegalovirus exposure and HLA in healthy donors (dated by TCRdb to between 2016 and 2019). Looking at the study overall: An earlier analysis of approximately 600 of the donors reported 250 to 300 Gb of sequence data and some 120 million unique TCR beta sequences from roughly 180 million T cells. In addition to the first cohort of roughly 670 subjects, a separate validation cohort of some 120 different subjects was used. An earlier analysis of about 600 of the donors used high-throughput TCR beta sequencing to judge whether each TCR beta V gene segment behaved as functional or pseudogenic. On average, roughly 250,000 unique TCR beta nucleotide sequences were sequenced per donor among several hundred genotyped donors of the cohort, with roughly 20% of those sequences being non-productive. The study aimed to test whether signatures of past pathogen exposure could be identified by cataloging public T cell receptors. Roughly five DR-DQ haplotypes were handled as single units for association and clustering because linkage in the cohort was strong. Donor age, sex, ethnicity and CMV serostatus were compiled alongside the repertoire data. The later analysis used no new phenotypic data to find candidate immune exposures, relying instead on TCR beta sequences and their occurrence across donors. Every repertoire in the discovery cohort had been generated on one and the same sequencing platform. The genetic ancestry cluster associated with self-reported Caucasian donors included over 65% of the 300 to 450 genotyped donors. Using immunosequencing, the study profiled T cell repertoires from about 620 subjects and related those repertoires to cytomegalovirus serostatus. The study combined high-throughput TCR immunosequencing, statistical association of individual TCRs with disease status, and machine learning to predict cytomegalovirus infection status. A later genetic analysis used genome-wide SNP genotypes for about 60% of the roughly 670 donors, treating that subset as a discovery cohort. HLA typing covered class I and class II loci at four-digit resolution. In a later analysis, previously published TCR beta repertoires from hundreds of donors were re-analyzed and high-resolution HLA genotyping was added so that TCR occurrence patterns could be studied. About 300 gigabases of sequencing data and tens of millions of unique TCR sequences were included in an early release covering roughly 600 HLA-typed donors. Typing coverage differed by locus: A, B, C, DRB1 and DQB1 were typed in roughly 620-630 donors, DQA1 in 522, DPA1 in 600 to 610, and DPB1 in 472. What the authors observed across the whole study: Specific HLA alleles were associated with 16,951 TCR beta sequences at a false discovery rate of 0.05 in a later analysis. The classifier was reported to diagnose cytomegalovirus status with high specificity and sensitivity in both the original and validation cohorts. The earlier analysis of some 540 of the donors excluded seventeen rarely observed V segments, including chromosome 9 orphons, because counts were too low. A cluster of highly shared sequence variants was judged likely to be a technical artifact of the sequencing pipeline. Because HLA typing was unavailable for some donors at each locus, only the typed subset was used in association tests. The cohort was sequenced for TCR beta chains only, and without alpha or paired-chain data the features that could be detected were limited. The study gave a list of under 200 TCR beta chains associated with cytomegalovirus. Presence/absence analyses assumed roughly uniform sequencing depth across donors, an assumption that may not hold. Correlated functional status among segregating V segments might reflect linkage disequilibrium, but an unknown experimental factor could not be ruled out. According to the authors, the approach could potentially be generalized to other disease states and immunological phenotypes. In a later analysis, HLA-associated TCR beta chains showed more clonal expansion and lower generation probabilities than non-associated chains that were equally common. In vitro tests confirmed that three of the cytomegalovirus-associated TCR beta chains recognize cytomegalovirus antigens. In a later genetic analysis, fewer N-insertions in productive TCRs were reported among donors in an Asian-associated ancestry cluster than the approximately 710-donor mean. Several of the top co-occurrence clusters appeared to be linked to parvovirus B19, influenza, CMV and Epstein-Barr virus, according to a later analysis. A later genetic analysis associated a missense DCLRE1C variant with V-gene and J-gene trimming of TCR beta chains, and an independent cohort replicated the association. In an earlier analysis of several hundred of the donors, most TCR beta V segments were observed in productive rearrangements about 90% or about 30% of the time, broadly matching IMGT annotations. Because the 87-base-pair reads could not distinguish some IMGT-functional V segments, including TRBV6-2 and TRBV6-3, those segments were excluded. Immune exposure information for the cohort was limited to CMV serostatus. A further reported finding was that TCR beta sequences accurately predicted the HLA-A and HLA-B alleles for most subjects in the first cohort. Strong co-occurrence of HLA alleles, especially DR and DQ, made assigning TCR associations to individual alleles difficult. According to a later analysis, most CMV-associated TCR beta chains appeared to be HLA-restricted, and the HLA associations seemed to be driven largely by CMV exposure. According to a later analysis, TCR association rates differed among HLA loci, with DRB1 alleles showing the most associated TCRs and HLA-C alleles showing the fewest. Across donors, most TCR sequences were observed very rarely, whereas some public TCRs were present in many individuals.

The germline V gene sets CDR1 to KGHSH and CDR2 to LQKENI. V lost 4 bases and J lost 4 bases, and the count of bases not matched to a germline gene is 1. The cysteine opens and the phenylalanine closes a CDR3 of 14 amino acids. Of the read, only the CDR3 DNA is kept; its 42 bases are in frame from base 1. Concerning this clone itself: There is no known antigen for this receptor. No per-base quality is available; no much larger clone lies one base away.

The cohort was made up of roughly 670 healthy bone marrow donors. At the time of sampling, all cohort members were nominally healthy, though unrecorded immune exposures were likely present. The donor tested CMV seronegative and was one of the 352 seronegative cohort members. A peripheral blood sample was collected from each donor, and TCR beta sequencing was performed on peripheral blood mononuclear cells. Genomic DNA was extracted from the blood cell samples with the Qiagen DNeasy Blood Extraction Kit. Libraries came from the immunoSEQ multiplex PCR assay. The multiplex PCR relied on a mix of 60 forward primers for TCR Vbeta segments and 13 reverse primers for TCR Jbeta segments. A multiplex PCR assay on genomic DNA amplified the CDR3 region of rearranged TCR beta genes. The Illumina HiSeq System was used to sequence the amplified TCR beta libraries as 87-base-pair reads. In the source study's methods: A later analysis counted approximately 84 million unique TCR beta chains across the 650 to 800 repertoires, and 10 million to 11 million of these chains were shared by at least two donors. A nearest-neighbor algorithm error-corrected the raw reads and collapsed the reads into unique sequences, merging closely related sequences to remove PCR and sequencing errors. V, D and J gene segments were assigned by aligning CDR3 sequences to IMGT reference sequences. For a sequence to be retained, a match of at least six nucleotides to both a V gene segment and a J gene segment was required. A rearrangement was called productive if the CDR3 had no stop codons and remained in frame with V and J, and every other rearrangement was called non-productive. CDR3 was defined according to IMGT convention as the region running from the second conserved V-encoded cysteine to the conserved J-encoded phenylalanine. The earlier analysis of 587 of the donors excluded sequences that lacked an unambiguous match to a single V gene segment. In an earlier analysis of 587 of the donors, a V segment was called functional when productive rearrangements were above 56.7%, and segregating when the standard deviation between donors exceeded 5%. A statistical classification framework was built to diagnose cytomegalovirus status from the catalog of TCR beta chain sequences. V and J gene assignment, in a later analysis, came from comparing TCR nucleotide sequences with IMGT/GENE-DB human TR gene sequences. The TCRdist pipeline was used in a later analysis to assign CDR3 sequences and most-parsimonious VDJ recombination scenarios. In a later analysis, each TCR beta chain was defined by its CDR3 amino acid sequence together with its V-gene family, and reads without a unique V-gene family were excluded. To address suspected cross-contamination and a sequencing artifact, a later analysis removed 450 to 700 highly shared, low-generation-probability nucleotide sequences. A later analysis calculated a clonal expansion index for each public chain from normalized within-repertoire ranks of inferred template counts. Generation probabilities in a later analysis came from a VDJ recombination model fitted to out-of-frame rearrangements, and those results were checked against IGoR. In a later analysis, TCR-TCR, TCR-HLA and TCR-CMV co-occurrence was scored with hypergeometric tests, and a repertoire-size bias correction was applied to TCR pairs. A later analysis estimated false discovery rates by permuting HLA or CMV assignments 20 times. A later analysis grouped co-occurring TCRs with DBSCAN, adding TCRdist sequence similarity when clustering within HLA-allele-positive subsets. Repertoires with fewer than 30,000 or more than 120,000 public chains, plus five repertoires with anomalous nucleotide sharing, were excluded from co-occurrence clustering. TCRdb limited this immuneACCESS table to in-frame rearrangements with V and J called. A share of clones is missing; checked studies link under half to unresolved V genes, and the rest is unexplained. V, J and clone size are those of that table, while D and trimming were read from the DNA. This sample gives roughly 140,000 clones in total; 60% to 80% of them show up just once. The ten largest make up 4.5% to 6.5% of the sample.

The TCR sequence derives from a male donor in good health and CMV-seronegative. Source material: PBMCs. The chain joins TRBV18 to TRBJ1-1, and 12 junction bases match TRBD1. The DNA sequence reads TGTGCCAGCTCACAGGGACAGGGGGCCACTGAAGCTTTCTTT. The translation is CASSQGQGATEAFF.